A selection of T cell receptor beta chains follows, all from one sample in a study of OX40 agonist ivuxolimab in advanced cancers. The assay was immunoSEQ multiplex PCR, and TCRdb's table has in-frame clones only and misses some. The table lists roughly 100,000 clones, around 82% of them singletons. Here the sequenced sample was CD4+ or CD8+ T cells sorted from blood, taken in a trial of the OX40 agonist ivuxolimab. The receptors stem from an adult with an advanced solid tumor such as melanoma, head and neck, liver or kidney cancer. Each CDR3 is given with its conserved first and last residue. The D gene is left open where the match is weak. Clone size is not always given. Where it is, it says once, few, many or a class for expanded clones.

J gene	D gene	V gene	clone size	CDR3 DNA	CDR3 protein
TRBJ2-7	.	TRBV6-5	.	TGTGCCAGCAGTTACACGGGACCCTACGAGCAGTACTTC	CASSYTGPYEQYF
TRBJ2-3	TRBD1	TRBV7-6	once	TGTGCCAGCAGCCTGAAGGGACAGTTGCAAGATACGCAGTATTTT	CASSLKGQLQDTQYF
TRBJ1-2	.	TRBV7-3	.	TGTGCCAGCAGCCCCGGGACATCAGGCTATGGCTACACCTTC	CASSPGTSGYGYTF
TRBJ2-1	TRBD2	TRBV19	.	TGTGCCAGTAGTGTCCCTAGCGGGAGTTCAGATGAGCAGTTCTTC	CASSVPSGSSDEQFF
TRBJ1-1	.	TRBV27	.	TGTGCCAGCAGTTTATCACGGTACACTGAAGCTTTCTTT	CASSLSRYTEAFF
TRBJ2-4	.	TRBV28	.	TGTGCCAGCAGTACTTTATTAGCCAAAAACATTCAGTACTTC	CASSTLLAKNIQYF
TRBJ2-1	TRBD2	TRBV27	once	TGTGCCAGCAAGGGTCGCGCTAGCGGGAGGACTGCGGAGCAGTTCTTC	CASKGRASGRTAEQFF
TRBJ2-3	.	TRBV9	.	TGTGCCAGCAGCCTGGATGGGGCTTTTAGTGCAGATACGCAGTATTTT	CASSLDGAFSADTQYF
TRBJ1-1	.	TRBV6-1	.	TGTGCCAGCAGTGAGTCGGACACCTACACTGAAGCTTTCTTT	CASSESDTYTEAFF
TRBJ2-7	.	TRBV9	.	TGTGCCAGCAGCGCCGGACTGGGCCGCGAGCAGTACTTC	CASSAGLGREQYF
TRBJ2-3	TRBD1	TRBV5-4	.	TGTGCCAGCAGCCCAGAACAGGACAGGGTAGATACGCAGTATTTT	CASSPEQDRVDTQYF
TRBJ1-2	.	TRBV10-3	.	TGTGCCATCAGTGATGGGACCGCAAACTATGGCTACACCTTC	CAISDGTANYGYTF
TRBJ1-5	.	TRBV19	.	TGTGCCAGTGGGGGTTACGGGGGCGCCAGGAATCAGCCCCAGCATTTT	CASGGYGGARNQPQHF
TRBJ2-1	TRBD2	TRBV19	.	TGTGCCAGTACCTCTTTCGGGGGGAACAATGAGCAGTTCTTC	CASTSFGGNNEQFF
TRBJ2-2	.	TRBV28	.	TGTGCCAGCAGTTTAATCGGTCTTTCGAACACCGGGGAGCTGTTTTTT	CASSLIGLSNTGELFF
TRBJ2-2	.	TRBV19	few	TGTGCCAGTAGTATAGATCCCCTCTCCGTCAGGGGGGAGCTGTTTTTT	CASSIDPLSVRGELFF
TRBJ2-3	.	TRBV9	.	TGTGCCAGCAGCGTAGGGTCCGGGGATACGCAGTATTTT	CASSVGSGDTQYF
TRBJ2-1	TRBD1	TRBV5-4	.	TGTGCCAGCAGCTTGGGTGGGACAGGGTTTTTAGAGCAGTTCTTC	CASSLGGTGFLEQFF
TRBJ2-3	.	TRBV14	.	TGTGCCAGCAGCCAAGTGAGCACAGATACGCAGTATTTT	CASSQVSTDTQYF
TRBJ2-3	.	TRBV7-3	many	TGTGCCAGCAGCCCAACCTCCACTGATACGCAGTATTTT	CASSPTSTDTQYF
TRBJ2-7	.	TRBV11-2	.	TGTGCCAGCAGTCCACAAGTAAGCTCCTACGAGCAGTACTTC	CASSPQVSSYEQYF
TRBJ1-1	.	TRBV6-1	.	TGTGCCAGCAGTGAAGATCAGGAGAACACTGAAGCTTTCTTT	CASSEDQENTEAFF
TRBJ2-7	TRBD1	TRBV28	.	TGTGCCAGCAGTTTTCAGGGGGACTACGAGCAGTACTTC	CASSFQGDYEQYF
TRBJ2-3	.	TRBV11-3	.	TGTGCCAGCAGCCTCTCCGGGCCCGGGGCTACAGATACGCAGTATTTT	CASSLSGPGATDTQYF
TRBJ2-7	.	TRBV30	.	TGTGCCTGGAGTGTAGCCCCGCGAGGTGGCTCCTACGAGCAGTACTTC	CAWSVAPRGGSYEQYF
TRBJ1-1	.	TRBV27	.	TGTGCCAGCAGATCCTGGGGGGGGCGGGGGACTGAAGCTTTCTTT	CASRSWGGRGTEAFF
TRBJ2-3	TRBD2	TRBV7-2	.	TGTGCCAGCAGCTCACGCCGAGCGGGAGTAGTAGATACGCAGTATTTT	CASSSRRAGVVDTQYF
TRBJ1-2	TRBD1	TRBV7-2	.	TGTGCCAGCAGCTTAGCGCTTGGGACAGGGCTTTATGGCTACACCTTC	CASSLALGTGLYGYTF
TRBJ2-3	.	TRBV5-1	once	TGCGCCAGCAGCTTGGTGCAGGGGAGCACAGATACGCAGTATTTT	CASSLVQGSTDTQYF
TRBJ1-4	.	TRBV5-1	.	TGCGCCAGCAGCTTGAATTCGCATTCGACTAATGAAAAACTGTTTTTT	CASSLNSHSTNEKLFF
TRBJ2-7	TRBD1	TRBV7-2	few	TGTGCCAGCAGCCGGACAGGACCCTACGAGCAGTACTTC	CASSRTGPYEQYF
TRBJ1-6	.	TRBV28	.	TGTGCCAGCAGTCACAGGGCCTCACCCCTCCACTTT	CASSHRASPLHF
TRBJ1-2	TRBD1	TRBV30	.	TGTGCCTGGAGTGTTCTGACAGGGGGTGGCTACACCTTC	CAWSVLTGGGYTF
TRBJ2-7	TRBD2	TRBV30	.	TGTGCCTGTAGCGAGGCTACTAGCGGGGCGTTCACCTACGAGCAGTACTTC	CACSEATSGAFTYEQYF
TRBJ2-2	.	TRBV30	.	TGTGCCTGGAACGGGGGTCCCTTTCAATTTTACACCGGGGAGCTGTTTTTT	CAWNGGPFQFYTGELFF
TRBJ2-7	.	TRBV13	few	TGTGCCAGCAGCTTAGCTACTAGCCACGAGCAGTACTTC	CASSLATSHEQYF
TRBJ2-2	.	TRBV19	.	TGTGCCAGTAGTATAGATCACCGGGGCGAGGACACCGGGGAGCTGTTTTTT	CASSIDHRGEDTGELFF
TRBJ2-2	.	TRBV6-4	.	TGTGCCAGCAGTGACCTGGGCCTGGCCGGGGAGCTGTTTTTT	CASSDLGLAGELFF
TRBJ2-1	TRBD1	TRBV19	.	TGTGCCAGTAGTATGATGAGGACAGGTGGCTACAATGAGCAGTTCTTC	CASSMMRTGGYNEQFF
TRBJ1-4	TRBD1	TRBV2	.	TGTGCCAGCAGTATCCAACAGGGGGCGGGGGAAAAACTGTTTTTT	CASSIQQGAGEKLFF
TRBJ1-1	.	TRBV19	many	TGTGCCAGTAGTATTAGTCAGAACACTGAAGCTTTCTTT	CASSISQNTEAFF
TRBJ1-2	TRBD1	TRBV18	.	TGTGCCAGCTCACCTCTGACAGGGAATGGCTACACCTTC	CASSPLTGNGYTF
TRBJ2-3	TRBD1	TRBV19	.	TGTGCCAGTAGTCCCCGGACAGGGTTCACAGATACGCAGTATTTT	CASSPRTGFTDTQYF
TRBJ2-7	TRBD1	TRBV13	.	TGTGCCAGCAGCTCCCGGGACAGAGGGGTCCCCGAGCAGTACTTC	CASSSRDRGVPEQYF
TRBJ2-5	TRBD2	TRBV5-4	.	TGTGCCAGCAGCTCGAAGGGAGGGGAGACCCAGTACTTC	CASSSKGGETQYF
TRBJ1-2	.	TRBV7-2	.	TGTGCCAGCAGCCTAAACCGGGATCCCGAGGGGGGCTACACCTTC	CASSLNRDPEGGYTF
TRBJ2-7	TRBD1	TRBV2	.	TGTGCCAGCAGTGAAAGGGACAGGGGAAGCTCCTACGAGCAGTACTTC	CASSERDRGSSYEQYF
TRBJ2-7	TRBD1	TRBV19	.	TGTGCCAGTAGTATCCGGGACAGGGCTAGCGAGCAGTACTTC	CASSIRDRASEQYF
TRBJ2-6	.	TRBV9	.	TGTGCCAGCAGCGTAGTTGGGGGTCTTGGGGCCAACATCCTGACTTTC	CASSVVGGLGANILTF
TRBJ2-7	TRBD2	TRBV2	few	TGTGCCAGCAGCCCAGCGGGAGCCTACGAGCAGTACTTC	CASSPAGAYEQYF
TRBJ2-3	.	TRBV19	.	TGTGCCAGTAGTATAAATTTCGAGGAGGCGGCAGATACGCAGTATTTT	CASSINFEEAADTQYF
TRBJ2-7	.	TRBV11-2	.	TGTGCCAGCAGCTTAAGGCCCGGAAGCTACGAGCAGTACTTC	CASSLRPGSYEQYF
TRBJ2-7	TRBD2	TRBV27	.	TGTGCCAGCGGGACTAGCGGGAATCGCGAGCAGTACTTC	CASGTSGNREQYF
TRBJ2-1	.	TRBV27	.	TGTGCCAGCAGTTTACGGGGGCCGGGGGGCAATGAGCAGTTCTTC	CASSLRGPGGNEQFF